This is a list of T cell receptor beta chains from one sample in a study of blood T cell repertoires in COVID-19. Sequencing used immunoSEQ multiplex PCR; TCRdb keeps in-frame clones, though not all of them. The sample holds a few hundred thousand clones; about 87% are singletons and the top ten take roughly 5%. The sample comprised peripheral blood. Source of these receptors: a woman aged 55-75 years with COVID-19, enrolled during active disease. Both conserved end residues are part of each CDR3.

TRBJ1-5	TRBV10-3	CAIREQGPGNQPQHF
TRBJ2-3	TRBV21-1	CASSGRLAGGDTQYF
TRBJ2-1	TRBV19	CASSIPKQGASYNEQFF
TRBJ2-7	TRBV5-1	CASSPTGPYEQYF
TRBJ2-2	TRBV5-4	CASSFRANTGELFF
TRBJ1-4	TRBV4-3	CASSQGGTDNEKLFF
TRBJ2-5	TRBV5-1	CASRKLAGAEGETQYF
TRBJ1-1	TRBV30	CAWSLRHHTEAFF
TRBJ2-1	TRBV14	CASSQVLTSGKLIPTNEQFF
TRBJ2-3	TRBV4-3	CASSQVLRLAGGWADTQYF
TRBJ1-1	TRBV6-5	CASSYLGTLWDSEAFF
TRBJ2-1	TRBV5-6	CASSWARRGRLVRYNEQFF
TRBJ2-2	TRBV10-3	CAISESEGANTGELFF
TRBJ2-5	TRBV6-5	CASRPSGQETQYF
TRBJ1-2	TRBV19	CASSRTVVYGYTF
TRBJ2-1	TRBV4-1	CASSQEESSGRLNEQFF
TRBJ2-1	TRBV24-1	CATSDPGLAGNEQFF
TRBJ1-6	TRBV18	CASSPDWNSPLHF
TRBJ1-5	TRBV19	CASSMGGLPQHF
TRBJ2-2	TRBV5-4	CASSPDRVFTGELFF
TRBJ2-3	TRBV7-3	CASSHSGARGDTQYF
TRBJ2-1	TRBV19	CASNRLAGGSYNEQFF
TRBJ1-1	TRBV19	CASSSRANTEAFF
TRBJ2-3	TRBV11-3	CASSSSGNGADTQYF
TRBJ2-2	TRBV10-1	CASRMAGESGELFF
TRBJ2-5	TRBV5-6	CASSLATRWETQYF
TRBJ1-6	TRBV5-8	CASSEDRVLESPLHF
TRBJ1-1	TRBV19	CASSSRGGMNTEAFF
TRBJ1-5	TRBV19	CASSIDQTGTSNQPQHF
TRBJ1-2	TRBV24-1	CATSPDRLNYGYTF
TRBJ2-7	TRBV5-6	CASSPDRTYEQYF
TRBJ2-2	TRBV7-3	CASSPRGTGELFF
TRBJ1-3	TRBV11-2	CASSLDRRISGNTIYF
TRBJ1-2	TRBV7-9	CASSPDRGYGYTF
TRBJ1-2	TRBV7-6	CASSMGQGRANYGYTF
TRBJ2-7	TRBV2	CASSEQGYEQYF
TRBJ2-7	TRBV5-1	CASSPQGRGDEQYF
TRBJ1-6	TRBV2	CASSADRGSPLHF
TRBJ2-3	TRBV11-2	CASSSPGLAEGTQYF
TRBJ2-7	TRBV9	CASSPPGRRPYEQYF
TRBJ1-1	TRBV27	CASRDIRQRNTEAFF
TRBJ1-6	TRBV6-5	CASSYYWDRGNSPLHF
TRBJ1-4	TRBV9	CASSGRTGPNEKLFF
TRBJ2-3	TRBV11-1	CASSSYVTHTNTQYF
TRBJ2-7	TRBV28	CASSPPLAGGPHREQYF
TRBJ2-7	TRBV4-2	CASSQDLHGPYEQYF
TRBJ2-1	TRBV19	CASSIPRLAGANEQFF
TRBJ2-5	TRBV6-5	CASSYSWLAGQETQYF
TRBJ2-3	TRBV4-3	CASSRRLAINTQYF
TRBJ2-1	TRBV2	CASTRERSYNEQFF
TRBJ1-1	TRBV27	CASSLLAGKAEAFF
TRBJ2-1	TRBV7-2	CASSPRFSSYNEQFF
TRBJ2-7	TRBV7-6	CASSFHGGVLYEQYF